What follows are 7 T cell receptor beta chains derived from one specimen sequenced in a study of cytomegalovirus exposure and HLA in healthy donors. Sequencing was performed with immunoSEQ multiplex PCR; in TCRdb, only in-frame clones are kept and a portion is missing. Among 210,000 or so clones listed, 85% to 90% were seen once. Sequencing was carried out using PBMCs. The receptors derive from a woman aged 18-35 years in good health and CMV-seronegative.

In DNA form, the CDR3 reads TGTGCCAGCAGCCAATGGCGGGACTTATCCTACAATGAGCAGTTCTTC. This gives the protein CASSQWRDLSYNEQFF. The chain carries TRBV5-6 and TRBJ2-1; weak D call: TRBD2 (6 bases). From germline, CDR1 is SGHDT and CDR2 YYEEEE. V dropped 4 bases and J dropped 1 base, with 15 bases sitting between them. The length of the CDR3 is 16 residues.

V usage is TRBV2 and J usage is TRBJ2-7, with TRBD2 identical over 9 bases. CDR1 is SNHLY, CDR2 FYNNEI, per germline. The CDR3 has 16 residues. V gave up 2 bases and J gave up 2 bases; unmatched junction bases: 7. CDR3 protein: CASSELLASGTYEQYF. Here the CDR3 DNA reads TGTGCCAGCAGTGAACTTTTGGCTAGCGGGACCTACGAGCAGTACTTC.

This chain links TRBV10-1 with TRBJ1-2; weak D call: TRBD1 (5 bases). Germline values: CDR1 WNHNN, CDR2 SYGVQD (reference sequence). The CDR3 is made up of 13 amino acids. Between the trimmed V and J ends, which lost 3 bases and 2 bases, there was a span of 7 bases. The CDR3 here is CASSEQANYGYTF. CDR3 DNA sequence: TGCGCCAGCAGTGAACAGGCCAACTATGGCTACACCTTC.

The genes are TRBV2 and TRBJ2-4, with 12 bases fitting TRBD2. Germline CDR1 reads SNHLY; CDR2 reads FYNNEI. The junction had 7 bases not matched to a gene; V was cut back by 5 bases and J by 5 bases. The CDR3 spans 16 residues. The CDR3 DNA reads TGTGCCAGCAGTTCCTTCCGACTAGCGGGGGAAAACATTCAGTACTTC. This translates into CASSSFRLAGENIQYF.

The V gene is TRBV27, the J gene TRBJ1-2; D may be TRBD1 (6 bases). The CDR3 has 13 amino acids. Trimming left V 2 bases short and J 9 bases short, with 13 bases between. The germline CDR1 and CDR2 sequences are MNHEY and SMNVEV (reference sequence). CDR3 in amino acids: CASSLVLGASYTF. The CDR3 DNA follows: TGTGCCAGCAGTTTAGTTTTGGGGGCCAGCTACACCTTC.

The chain links TRBV6-5 to TRBJ1-2, with TRBD1 matching 7 bases. This CDR3 region has 16 residues. The germline CDR1 and CDR2 sequences are MNHEY and SVGAGI. V shed 0 bases and J 4 bases; nucleotides not matched to a gene: 8. The CDR3 coding sequence is TGTGCCAGCAGTTACTCGACTTGGACAGGTCGCTATGGCTACACCTTC. Its translation is CASSYSTWTGRYGYTF.

The chain uses TRBV28 and TRBJ2-3, with a weak D call TRBD2 (5 bases). This CDR3 is built from 17 residues. The germline V gene has CDR1 MDHEN and CDR2 SYDVKM. V was pared by 5 bases and J by 0 bases, with 18 bases between. In DNA form, the CDR3 reads TGTGCCAGCAGTCCACTACATGGCGGGCCCAGCACAGATACGCAGTATTTT. Translating gives CASSPLHGGPSTDTQYF.